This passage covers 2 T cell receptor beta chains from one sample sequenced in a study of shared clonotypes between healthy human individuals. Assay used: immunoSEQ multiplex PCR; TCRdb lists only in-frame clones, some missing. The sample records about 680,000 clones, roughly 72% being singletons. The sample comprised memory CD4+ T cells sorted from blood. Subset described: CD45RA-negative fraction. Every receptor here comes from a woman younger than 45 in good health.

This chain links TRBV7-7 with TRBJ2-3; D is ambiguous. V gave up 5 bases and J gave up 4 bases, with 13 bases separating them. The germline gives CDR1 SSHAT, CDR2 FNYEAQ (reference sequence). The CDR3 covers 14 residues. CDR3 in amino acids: CASSLGSGPDTQYF. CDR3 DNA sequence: TGTGCCAGCAGCCTAGGATCCGGGCCAGATACGCAGTATTTT.

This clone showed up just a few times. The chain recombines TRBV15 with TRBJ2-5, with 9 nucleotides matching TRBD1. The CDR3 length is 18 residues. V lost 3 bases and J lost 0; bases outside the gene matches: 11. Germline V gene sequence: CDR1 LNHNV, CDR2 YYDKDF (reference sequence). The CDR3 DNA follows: TGTGCCACCAGCAGGGAGCGTACAGGGGGCGAGGACCAAGAGACCCAGTACTTC. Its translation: CATSRERTGGEDQETQYF.